The rows below give T cell receptor beta chains drawn from one sample of a study of blood T cell repertoires in COVID-19. Using immunoSEQ multiplex PCR, the repertoire was profiled, and TCRdb retains in-frame clones only, with some absent. The table has 200,000 to 250,000 clones, over 75% seen once. Sequencing input: PBMCs or T cells enriched from blood (not recorded which). Receptor source: a woman aged 60-75 years who had recovered from COVID-19. Both conserved end residues are trimmed from each CDR3. Each record gives: V gene, J gene, CDR3 protein.

TRBV4-3	TRBJ2-1	ASSQDEETGYNEQF
TRBV29-1	TRBJ2-6	SVGGQGTGANVLT
TRBV27	TRBJ2-3	ASSRGGAADTQY
TRBV10-1	TRBJ2-5	ASSEGLQETQY
TRBV7-2	TRBJ1-2	ASLETVNYGYT
TRBV7-2	TRBJ2-7	ASSWGRSYEQY
TRBV18	TRBJ1-6	ASSRDRGQYNSPLH
TRBV9	TRBJ2-3	ASSPSGGAPHTQY
TRBV6-4	TRBJ2-1	ASSDSPSSFSYNEQF
TRBV7-2	TRBJ2-1	ASSLGQLAGIYNEQF
TRBV19	TRBJ2-7	ASSTHRGVNEQY
TRBV6-1	TRBJ2-2	ASSFAAGELF
TRBV2	TRBJ1-3	ASSEADRGNTIY
TRBV18	TRBJ2-7	ASSPLRGSSYEQY
TRBV11-3	TRBJ2-1	ASSPWPDNEQF
TRBV18	TRBJ1-5	ASSPTFTGDQPQH
TRBV3-1/TRBV3-2	TRBJ2-1	ASSQDRVNEQF
TRBV7-9	TRBJ1-3	ASSPPQSHSGNTIY
TRBV4-2	TRBJ1-2	ASSQERQGARGYT
TRBV3-1/TRBV3-2	TRBJ1-1	ASSQPSKGQHTEAF
TRBV27	TRBJ1-1	ASSLLAGGQAF
TRBV4-3	TRBJ1-3	ASSQSGNSGNTIY
TRBV7-6	TRBJ1-1	ASSVQENTEAF
TRBV28	TRBJ1-4	ASRLTGTNEKLF
TRBV6-4	TRBJ1-4	ASSRDSSSEKLF
TRBV18	TRBJ2-3	ASSPRQGGTDTQY
TRBV19	TRBJ1-3	ASSEASPSGNTIY
TRBV18	TRBJ1-1	ASSQTENTEAF
TRBV27	TRBJ2-2	ASSLYGTQQTGELF
TRBV28	TRBJ1-1	ASIAGEGAF
TRBV18	TRBJ2-1	ASSPGLEQF
TRBV6-5	TRBJ1-1	ASIPFIGNVEAF
TRBV6-4	TRBJ2-1	ASSQRGGQDEQF